The next 7 T cell receptor beta chains were all read from a single sample in a study of cytomegalovirus exposure and HLA in healthy donors. The PCR made use of 60 Vbeta and 13 Jbeta primers. Profiling relied on immunoSEQ multiplex PCR, and the TCRdb table lists in-frame clones only, not all of them. The table records a few hundred thousand clones, about 83% of them present only once. Specimen: PBMCs. Every receptor here comes from a girl aged 10-17 years in good health and CMV-seronegative.

The chain carries TRBV25-1 and TRBJ2-1, with 7 nucleotides matching TRBD1. CDR1 is MGHDK, CDR2 SYGVNS, per germline. The CDR3 has 16 amino acids. J lost 5 bases, V lost 3 bases, and 10 bases had no gene match. Here the CDR3 DNA reads TGTGCCAGCAGTGATCACCCCTCGACAGGGCACAATGAGCAGTTCTTC. Translated: CASSDHPSTGHNEQFF.

The rearrangement links TRBV4-2 to TRBJ2-7; 11 nucleotides line up with TRBD2. Trimming removed 1 base from V and 2 bases from J; junction bases left unmatched: 10. CDR3 length: 18 residues. Germline V gene lookup returns CDR1 LGHNA and CDR2 YNFKEQ. The CDR3 nucleotides read TGTGCCAGCAGCCAAGGCCTACTAGCGGGAGTCGCCCCCTACGAGCAGTACTTC. Encoded protein: CASSQGLLAGVAPYEQYF.

This sequence joins TRBV28 and TRBJ1-1; no clear D gene. Germline V lookup: CDR1 MDHEN, CDR2 SYDVKM. Trimming pared 2 bases from V and 6 bases from J, leaving 10 bases between. This CDR3 region has 13 residues. CDR3 bases: TGTGCCAGCAGTTTAGGAGAAGTTTCTGAAGCTTTCTTT. It codes for CASSLGEVSEAFF.

V is TRBV28 and J is TRBJ2-7; D is perhaps TRBD2 (6 bases). V was clipped by 2 bases and J by 1 base, with 9 bases between them. CDR3 length: 14 amino acids. Germline V gives CDR1 MDHEN, CDR2 SYDVKM. CDR3 sequence reads: CASSLKGLSYEQYF. The CDR3 nucleotides are TGTGCCAGCAGTTTAAAGGGACTTTCCTACGAGCAGTACTTC.

The CDR3 DNA reads as TGTGCCAGCAGTTCGACAGGTGGCTACACCTTC. The encoded protein is CASSSTGGYTF. The gene calls are TRBV6-5 and TRBJ1-2; maybe TRBD1 (6 bases). The germline gives CDR1 MNHEY, CDR2 SVGAGI. The V end lost 4 bases, the J end lost 7 bases, and 7 bases lay between the germline ends. The CDR3 is 11 amino acids.

This chain links TRBV7-6 with TRBJ2-3; the D gene is possibly TRBD1 (6 bases). Trimming shortened V by 5 bases and J by 0 bases, and 21 bases separated the two germline ends. CDR3 length: 18 amino acids. Looked up from germline, CDR1 is SGHVS and CDR2 is FNYEAQ. DNA of the CDR3: TGTGCCAGCAGCCTGCGACAGGCGAGTCCCACTAGCACAGATACGCAGTATTTT. Encoded protein: CASSLRQASPTSTDTQYF.

The rearrangement uses TRBV14 and TRBJ1-2; D is unclear. The CDR3 covers 12 residues. V dropped 1 base and J dropped 5 bases, with 5 bases sitting between them. The germline CDR1 and CDR2 sequences are SGHDN and FVKESK. The CDR3, as DNA: TGTGCCAGCAGCCAAGCCGGGTATGGCTACACCTTC. It codes for CASSQAGYGYTF.